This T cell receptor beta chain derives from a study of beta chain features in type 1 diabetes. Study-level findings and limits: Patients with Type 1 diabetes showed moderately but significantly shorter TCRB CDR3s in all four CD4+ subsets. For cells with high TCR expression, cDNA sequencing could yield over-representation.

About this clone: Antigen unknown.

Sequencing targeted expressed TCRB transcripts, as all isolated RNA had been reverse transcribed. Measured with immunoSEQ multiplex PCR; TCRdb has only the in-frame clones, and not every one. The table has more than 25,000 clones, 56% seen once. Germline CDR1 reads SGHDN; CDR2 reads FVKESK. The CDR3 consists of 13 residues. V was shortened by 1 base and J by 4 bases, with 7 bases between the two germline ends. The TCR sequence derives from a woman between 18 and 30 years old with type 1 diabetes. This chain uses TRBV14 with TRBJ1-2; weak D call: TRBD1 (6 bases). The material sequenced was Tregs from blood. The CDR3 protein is CASSQGTAYGYTF. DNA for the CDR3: TGTGCCAGCAGCCAAGGGACAGCCTATGGCTACACCTTC.